This T cell receptor beta chain was identified in a study of blood T cell repertoires in COVID-19. Study in general: Samples of COVID-19 (acute and convalescent) were obtained from the United States, Italy and Spain.

The germline V gene encodes CDR1 MDHEN and CDR2 SYDVKM. Trimming cost V 1 base and J 7 bases, with 5 bases left between them. The CDR3 spans 11 residues. Per the study methods: Counts of nucleated cells, estimated from reference gene primer amplification, were obtained. Data came from immunoSEQ multiplex PCR; TCRdb stores just in-frame clones and leaves some out. The V and J calls and clone size were taken over from that table, and D and trimming were inferred from the DNA. Here the sample spans some 98,000 clones, about 79% being singletons. V gene TRBV28 combines with J gene TRBJ2-7; the D is unclear. The origin of this receptor is a man in his sixties with acute or convalescent COVID-19. The sequenced sample consisted of peripheral blood. Written as DNA, the CDR3 is TGTGCCAGCAGTTTATTCCGGGAGCAGTACTTC. It is translated as CASSLFREQYF.